Below are 32 T cell receptor beta chains sequenced from a single sample in a study of CD8 T cells in ankylosing spondylitis. From the 5' RACE reads, TCRdb called clonotypes with MiXCR, one entry per CDR3 protein. Seen here are 700,000 to 1,000,000 distinct CDR3 sequences, roughly 10% observed once, and the top ten hold approximately 0.46%. Overall study findings and caveats: Several highly homologous variants made up a TCR beta motif, and this motif appeared characteristic of ankylosing spondylitis blood.

The antigens for these receptors are not known. The sample was blood, either unsorted or a sorted T cell fraction (not recorded which). These receptors all stem from a male donor with ankylosing spondylitis.

This clonotype has only a few counts. V is TRBV20-1 and J is TRBJ1-6, with no clear D. The CDR3 runs to 13 residues. The germline V gene has CDR1 DFQATT and CDR2 SNEGSKA (reference sequence). Trimming took 2 bases from V and 8 from J, leaving 10 bases between them. The chain's CDR3 is CSARRRSDSPLHF. The CDR3 bases are TGCAGTGCTAGACGCAGGTCGGATTCACCCCTCCACTTT.

This clonotype came up a few times. The genes are TRBV11-2 and TRBJ1-3; 10 bases match TRBD1. Germline CDR1 and CDR2: SGHAT and FQNNGV. This CDR3 spans 15 amino acids. V lost 5 bases, J lost 3 bases, and 4 bases stayed unmatched. Here the CDR3 reads CASSAGTGVGNTIYF. The CDR3 DNA is TGTGCCAGCAGCGCAGGGACAGGGGTTGGAAACACCATATATTTT.

There are many counts of this clonotype. The chain links TRBV29-1 to TRBJ2-1; D is perhaps TRBD1 (6 bases). The germline V gene has CDR1 SQVTM and CDR2 ANQGSEA. There are 12 residues in the CDR3. The V gene lost 7 bases and the J gene lost 4 bases, with 11 bases spanning the gap. This CDR3 is CSARTEYNEQFF. In DNA form, the CDR3 reads TGCAGCGCCCGGACAGAGTACAATGAGCAGTTCTTC.

The chain links TRBV5-6 to TRBJ1-2; the D is unclear. The CDR3 consists of 12 residues. V was pared by 3 bases and J by 8 bases, with 11 bases between. The germline gives CDR1 SGHDT, CDR2 YYEEEE. CDR3: CASSSGEGGYTF. The CDR3 nucleotides are TGTGCCAGCAGCTCCGGGGAGGGCGGCTACACCTTC.

V is TRBV12-3 or TRBV12-4 and J is TRBJ2-2, with TRBD1 identical over 8 bases. With 7 bases clipped from V and 7 bases from J, the junction kept 11 bases outside the gene matches. The CDR3 is 15 residues long. The CDR3 is CASTWGTGVSGELFF. The CDR3 DNA follows: TGTGCCAGCACCTGGGGGACAGGCGTTAGCGGGGAGCTGTTTTTT.

The rearrangement uses TRBV5-1 and TRBJ1-1, with D unresolved. Germline assignment: CDR1 SGHRS and CDR2 YFSETQ. Trimming removed 7 bases from V and 0 bases from J, with 10 bases in between. There are 13 residues in the CDR3. CDR3 protein: CASGSSVNTEAFF. The CDR3 DNA sequence: TGCGCCAGCGGCTCCTCAGTGAACACTGAAGCTTTCTTT.

This clonotype was detected a few times. J is TRBJ2-7 and V is TRBV12-3 or TRBV12-4, with D perhaps matching TRBD2 (6 bases). The CDR3 is 12 residues long. With 3 bases removed from V and 6 bases from J, the gap between germline ends came to 9 bases. The DNA of the CDR3 is TGTGCCAGCAGTTTCCGGGACTCCGAGCAGTACTTC. Residues: CASSFRDSEQYF.

The genes are TRBV20-1 and TRBJ2-7; D tentatively reads TRBD1 or TRBD2 (5 bases each). The CDR3 length is 12 residues. CDR1 is DFQATT and CDR2 is SNEGSKA in the germline V gene (reference sequence). The ends were cut back, 3 bases at V and 5 bases at J, with 11 bases in the middle. CDR3 region: CSASRLQDEQYF. As DNA, the CDR3 is TGCAGTGCTAGTCGACTACAGGACGAGCAGTACTTC.

This clonotype appeared a few times. The chain combines TRBV7-2 with TRBJ1-5; D call uncertain. Germline CDR1 is SGHTA and CDR2 is FQGNSA. V was pared by 1 base and J by 6 bases, with 7 bases between. The CDR3 is made up of 13 amino acids. The CDR3 is CASSLDWGQPQHF. The CDR3 DNA reads as TGTGCCAGCAGCTTAGATTGGGGTCAGCCCCAGCATTTT.

This chain's CDR3 is CSAAPQGGSSYEQYF. The CDR3 region has the DNA TGCAGTGCAGCCCCCCAAGGGGGGAGCTCCTACGAGCAGTACTTC. This chain links TRBV20-1 with TRBJ2-7; either TRBD1 or TRBD2 may fit D (6 bases each). The V and J ends lost 6 bases and 0 bases respectively, with 18 bases between them. The germline V gene encodes CDR1 DFQATT and CDR2 SNEGSKA (reference sequence). The CDR3 covers 15 residues.

J is TRBJ1-2 and V is TRBV2; D is ambiguous. This CDR3 spans 13 amino acids. Per germline, CDR1 SNHLY and CDR2 FYNNEI. V lost 4 bases and J lost 8, with 14 bases in between. This chain's CDR3 is CASSVTVLGGYTF. The CDR3 DNA sequence: TGTGCCAGCAGTGTGACTGTCCTTGGAGGCTACACCTTC.

This clonotype was observed a handful of times. The V gene is TRBV12-3 or TRBV12-4, the J gene TRBJ2-4; D not certain. CDR3 length: 13 amino acids. V was pared by 7 bases and J by 9 bases, with 16 bases between. CDR3 DNA: TGTGCCAGCACCCCCTCTGGGGTGGGCATTCAGTACTTC. It encodes CASTPSGVGIQYF.

Only a few counts were recorded for this clonotype. J is TRBJ2-6 and V is TRBV20-1; D perhaps matches TRBD2 (5 bases). Between the trimmed V and J ends, which lost 0 bases and 4 bases, there was a span of 13 bases. The CDR3 loop spans 16 amino acids. Germline loops: CDR1 DFQATT, CDR2 SNEGSKA (reference sequence). CDR3 nucleotides: TGCAGTGCTAGAGATCGCGCGGGCATCGGGGCCAACGTCCTGACTTTC. Translation: CSARDRAGIGANVLTF.

In its sample, this clonotype was seen a few times. The V call is TRBV2, the J call TRBJ2-4, with no clear D. V was cut by 6 bases and J by 0 bases, with 12 bases left in between. The CDR3 runs 15 residues. Germline V CDR1 and CDR2: SNHLY, FYNNEI. CDR3 amino acids: CASRTDPLAKNIQYF. In DNA, the CDR3 is TGTGCCAGCAGAACCGACCCCTTAGCCAAAAACATTCAGTACTTC. Complete variable domain (other parts from reference TRBV2 and TRBJ2-4): EPEVTQTPSHQVTQMGQEVILRCVPISNHLYFYWYRQILGQKVEFLVSFYNNEISEKSEIFDDQFSVERPDGSNFTLKIRSTKLEDSAMYFCASRTDPLAKNIQYFGAGTRLSVL.

Only a few counts were recorded for this clonotype. The chain is built from TRBV10-3 and TRBJ2-3; no firm D call. Germline V CDR1 and CDR2: ENHRY, SYGVKD. The CDR3 sequence is 14 residues long. With 3 bases removed from V and 0 bases from J, the gap between germline ends came to 7 bases. Written as DNA, the CDR3 is TGTGCCATCAGTGAAGTGCGGAGCACAGATACGCAGTATTTT. Protein sequence: CAISEVRSTDTQYF.

The chain carries TRBV20-1 and TRBJ2-1; D is unclear. V gave up 0 bases and J gave up 4 bases, with 10 bases separating them. This CDR3 is built from 14 residues. CDR1 is DFQATT and CDR2 is SNEGSKA in the germline V gene (reference sequence). This CDR3 reads CSARDGNGYNEQFF. In nucleotides, the CDR3 is TGCAGTGCTAGAGATGGGAATGGGTACAATGAGCAGTTCTTC.

The chain links TRBV11-1 to TRBJ2-1; TRBD2 matches at 13 bases. Losses at the gene ends were 6 bases for V and 2 bases for J; bases not matched to a gene: 1. This CDR3 spans 15 amino acids. Per germline, CDR1 SGHAT and CDR2 FQDESV (reference sequence). The DNA of the CDR3 is TGTGCCAGCAGACTAGCGGGGGGGACCTACAATGAGCAGTTCTTC. Translation gives CASRLAGGTYNEQFF.

J is TRBJ1-5 and V is TRBV25-1, with 8 nucleotides matching TRBD1. The CDR3 has 15 amino acids. V lost 3 bases to trimming and J lost 5 bases; unmatched junction nucleotides: 6. CDR1 and CDR2 (germline): MGHDK, SYGVNS. CDR3: CASSDAQGVDQPQHF. The CDR3 bases are TGTGCCAGCAGTGACGCACAGGGGGTGGATCAGCCCCAGCATTTT.

The chain uses TRBV4-2 and TRBJ2-1, with a weak D call TRBD1 (6 bases). Trimming took off 3 bases at V and 7 bases at J, with 16 bases between the two ends. This CDR3 region has 15 residues. The V gene's germline CDR1 is LGHNA and CDR2 YNFKEQ. CDR3 nucleotide sequence: TGTGCCAGCAGCCAGCTGACAGGCACCTTTAATGAGCAGTTCTTC. Translating it yields CASSQLTGTFNEQFF.

The rearrangement uses TRBV20-1 and TRBJ2-3, with 14 nucleotides matching TRBD2. The junction had 3 bases not matched to a gene; V was cut back by 6 bases and J by 1 base. The CDR3 extends over 15 amino acids. The germline CDR1 and CDR2 sequences are DFQATT and SNEGSKA (reference sequence). The CDR3 DNA is TGCAGTGCCCTGACTAGCGGGAGGGGCACAGATACGCAGTATTTT. It encodes CSALTSGRGTDTQYF.

This clonotype has a handful of counts. The DNA of the CDR3 is TGCAGTGCCTGGGGGCGGATCTCTGGAAACACCATATATTTT. Translating it yields CSAWGRISGNTIYF. The rearrangement joins TRBV20-1 to TRBJ1-3, with a tentative D call TRBD1 (6 bases). The CDR3 runs to 14 residues. The V end lost 6 bases, the J end lost 0 bases, and 12 bases lay between the germline ends. CDR1 DFQATT and CDR2 SNEGSKA come from the germline V gene (reference sequence).

J is TRBJ1-2 and V is TRBV20-1; 9 bases align to TRBD1. CDR1 and CDR2 from the germline V gene are DFQATT and SNEGSKA (reference sequence). This CDR3 has 14 residues. Losses at the gene ends were 0 bases for V and 4 bases for J; bases not matched to a gene: 3. Here the CDR3 reads CSAREDRGVYGYTF. DNA of the CDR3: TGCAGTGCTAGAGAGGACAGGGGCGTCTATGGCTACACCTTC.

The chain links TRBV18 to TRBJ1-5; D remains unclear. V was trimmed by 2 bases and J by 3 bases, leaving 5 bases between them. Per the germline V gene, CDR1 is KGHSH and CDR2 is LQKENI. The CDR3 is 13 residues long. CDR3 sequence (DNA): TGTGCCAGCTCACCATCAGACAATCAGCCCCAGCATTTT. This codes for CASSPSDNQPQHF.

This clonotype occurred many times. V and J are TRBV11-2 and TRBJ2-3, with D tentatively TRBD1 or TRBD2 (5 bases each). CDR1 is SGHAT, CDR2 FQNNGV, per germline. Trimming stripped 1 base from V and 6 bases from J, with 23 bases between. The CDR3 is 18 residues long. Here the CDR3 reads CASSLGSVTGLSGDTQYF. Written as DNA, the CDR3 is TGTGCCAGCAGCTTAGGATCGGTGACGGGGCTGTCAGGGGATACGCAGTATTTT.

Turning to this clonotype: A much larger clone differs by one base, so this may be a read error. CDR3 loop: CSARNWKQFF. The DNA for the CDR3 is TGCAGCGCCCGTAATTGGAAGCAGTTCTTC. The V call is TRBV29-1, the J call TRBJ2-1, with D uncertain. Germline V CDR1 and CDR2: SQVTM, ANQGSEA. This CDR3 has 10 amino acids. Trimming left V 7 bases short and J 11 bases short, with 12 bases between.

J is TRBJ2-4 and V is TRBV5-6, with TRBD1 matching over 8 bases. The CDR3 covers 15 residues. V shed 2 bases, J shed 7 bases, and the junction held 8 bases outside the gene matches. Germline V CDR1 and CDR2: SGHDT, YYEEEE. In DNA, the CDR3 is TGTGCCAGCAGCTTCTGGACAGGGTCAGGGAACATTCAGTACTTC. Translating it yields CASSFWTGSGNIQYF.

The genes are TRBV20-1 and TRBJ2-1; tentative D call: TRBD2 (7 bases). V dropped 2 bases and J dropped 4 bases, with 12 bases sitting between them. The CDR3 length is 14 residues. Germline V gene data show CDR1 as DFQATT and CDR2 as SNEGSKA (reference sequence). CDR3 loop: CSARRGGGYNEQFF. In DNA form, the CDR3 reads TGCAGTGCTAGAAGGGGGGGCGGGTACAATGAGCAGTTCTTC.

This clonotype came up a few times. CDR3 DNA: TGTGCCAGCAGCTCGCCCGGGCTGTTCTCTGGAAACACCATATATTTT. Encoded protein: CASSSPGLFSGNTIYF. The chain couples TRBV4-2 to TRBJ1-3; no clear D. CDR3 size: 16 residues. V was shortened by 5 bases and J by 0 bases, with 14 bases between the two germline ends. In germline, CDR1 is LGHNA, CDR2 YNFKEQ.

This clonotype occurred a few times. The J gene is TRBJ2-2, the V gene TRBV11-2, with no clear D. Trimming took off 1 base at V and 0 bases at J, with 9 bases between the two ends. The CDR3 runs 16 residues. Germline CDR1 and CDR2: SGHAT and FQNNGV. The CDR3 protein is CASSLVGGTNTGELFF. Written as DNA, the CDR3 is TGTGCCAGCAGCTTAGTCGGCGGAACGAACACCGGGGAGCTGTTTTTT.

This clonotype showed up many times. The V and J genes are TRBV20-1 and TRBJ1-1, with D perhaps TRBD1 (5 bases). Trimming removed 3 bases at V and 6 bases at J, with 11 bases between. Germline values: CDR1 DFQATT, CDR2 SNEGSKA (reference sequence). The CDR3 contains 12 residues. This CDR3 is CSASWGMAEAFF. For the CDR3, the DNA is TGCAGTGCTAGTTGGGGGATGGCTGAAGCTTTCTTT.

This clonotype has a handful of counts. The gene calls are TRBV19 and TRBJ1-5, with a possible D match to TRBD1 (5 bases). The CDR3 contains 13 residues. Deletions cut 7 bases from V and 5 bases from J, with 12 bases between. Germline V gene lookup returns CDR1 LNHDA and CDR2 SQIVND (reference sequence). The CDR3 sequence: CASTGMPDQPQHF. CDR3 in DNA: TGTGCCAGTACAGGGATGCCCGATCAGCCCCAGCATTTT.

This rearrangement joins TRBV5-1 to TRBJ2-5; no clear D gene. CDR3 length: 13 amino acids. V was pared by 7 bases and J by 4 bases, with 14 bases between. Germline CDR1 reads SGHRS; CDR2 reads YFSETQ. The DNA of the CDR3 is TGCGCCAGCGGTCTGAAGGGATCAGAGACCCAGTACTTC. Translated: CASGLKGSETQYF.